This T cell receptor beta chain was profiled in a study of blood T cell repertoires in COVID-19. The wider study: The United States, Italy and Spain supplied acute and convalescent COVID-19 samples. From T cells, B-cell-depleted T cells, or PBMCs came the material, which was cDNA or gDNA.

In the authors' workflow: Estimates of nucleated cell counts were drawn from the amplification of reference gene primers. The method was immunoSEQ multiplex PCR; TCRdb's version includes in-frame clones alone and lacks a portion of them. Clone size and V and J calls were adopted from that table, with D and trimming inferred from the DNA. The sample lists about 440,000 clones, more than 85% occurring once. Germline V gene sequence: CDR1 SGHKS, CDR2 YYEKEE (reference sequence). Trimming took off 0 bases at V and 0 bases at J, with 13 bases between the two ends. CDR3 size: 17 residues. The sequence derives from a woman in her twenties or thirties with acute or convalescent COVID-19. The rearrangement links TRBV5-5 to TRBJ1-3; D is undetermined. The source material was peripheral blood. The CDR3 loop reads CASSLGWRNSSGNTIYF. CDR3 nucleotide sequence: TGTGCCAGCAGCTTGGGGTGGCGGAATTCCTCTGGAAACACCATATATTTT.